One sample yielded the 3 T cell receptor beta chains listed below, sequenced in a study of cytomegalovirus exposure and HLA in healthy donors. Primers: 60 Vbeta forward and 13 Jbeta reverse. TCRdb keeps only in-frame clones here, not all; method: immunoSEQ multiplex PCR. This repertoire shows 120,000 or so clones, more than 60% found once; its top ten account for less than 3.5%. Sequencing was done on a sample of PBMCs. These receptors all come from a woman aged 40 to 50 in good health and CMV-seropositive.

This clone has a single count. This sequence joins TRBV18 and TRBJ2-3; 9 positions agree with TRBD1. This CDR3 spans 15 amino acids. Trimming removed 0 bases from V and 7 bases from J; junction bases left unmatched: 5. CDR1 KGHSH and CDR2 LQKENI come from the germline V gene. The CDR3 DNA reads TGTGCCAGCTCACCACCTGGACAGGGGTGGTATACGCAGTATTTT. As protein: CASSPPGQGWYTQYF.

This clone was counted only a few times. This rearrangement joins TRBV6-6 to TRBJ1-1, with D perhaps TRBD1 (5 bases). Germline CDR1 and CDR2: MNHNY and SVGAGI (reference sequence). The CDR3 loop spans 13 amino acids. V was trimmed by 1 base and J by 6 bases, leaving 9 bases between them. DNA for the CDR3: TGTGCCAGCAGTTACTACAGACAGTCTGAAGCTTTCTTT. This gives the protein CASSYYRQSEAFF.

The chain has TRBV2 and TRBJ1-5; TRBD1 is a possible D gene (5 bases). The CDR3 is 15 residues long. CDR1 SNHLY and CDR2 FYNNEI come from the germline V gene. The V end was cut by 4 bases, the J end by 3 bases, with 13 bases between. DNA of the CDR3: TGTGCCAGCAGTGGGCAAGGGGCGCTCAATCAGCCCCAGCATTTT. As protein: CASSGQGALNQPQHF.